A selection of T cell receptor beta chains follows, all from one sample in a study of cytomegalovirus exposure and HLA in healthy donors. Measured with immunoSEQ multiplex PCR; TCRdb has only the in-frame clones, and not every one. Among 150,000 to 200,000 clones listed, about 86% were seen once. The sample was PBMCs. These receptors came from a woman aged 18-30 years in good health and CMV-seronegative. CDR3s include the opening cysteine and the closing phenylalanine or tryptophan. Fields, in order: clone size, V gene, D gene, J gene, CDR3 protein, CDR3 DNA. A D gene is named only where the DNA matches it firmly. Clone size, where shown, is once, few, many, or a class for clones that have expanded.

-	TRBV12-5	-	TRBJ2-1	CASGFGDWGDEQFF	TGTGCTAGTGGTTTTGGGGATTGGGGCGATGAGCAGTTCTTC
-	TRBV4-1	-	TRBJ2-1	CASSPPGAFFNEQFF	TGCGCCAGCAGCCCCCCAGGGGCGTTCTTCAATGAGCAGTTCTTC
-	TRBV6-5	-	TRBJ1-4	CASGGAAANEKLFF	TGTGCCAGCGGTGGGGCAGCCGCTAATGAAAAACTGTTTTTT
-	TRBV13	-	TRBJ2-1	CASSRRGGGGSDEQFF	TGTGCCAGCAGCCGACGAGGGGGGGGCGGATCGGATGAGCAGTTCTTC
-	TRBV11-2	-	TRBJ2-1	CASSWTGRSLGEQFF	TGTGCCAGCAGCTGGACTGGACGGAGCTTAGGCGAGCAGTTCTTC
-	TRBV6-1	TRBD1	TRBJ1-2	CASSETDRVGGYTF	TGTGCCAGCAGTGAAACCGACAGGGTTGGGGGCTACACCTTC
-	TRBV21-1	-	TRBJ1-5	CASSKGPHQPQHF	TGTGCCAGCAGCAAGGGCCCCCATCAGCCCCAGCATTTT
-	TRBV2	TRBD1	TRBJ2-5	CASRGSTGPETQYF	TGTGCCAGCAGGGGGTCGACAGGGCCCGAGACCCAGTACTTC
-	TRBV27	-	TRBJ2-7	CASSLPLEQYF	TGTGCCAGCAGTTTACCCCTCGAGCAGTACTTC
-	TRBV5-1	-	TRBJ1-1	CASSLEGTMNTEAFF	TGCGCCAGCAGCTTGGAAGGGACTATGAACACTGAAGCTTTCTTT
-	TRBV9	-	TRBJ2-5	CASSRRYQETQYF	TGTGCCAGCAGCCGGCGGTACCAAGAGACCCAGTACTTC
-	TRBV27	TRBD2	TRBJ2-7	CASSLASGAPYEQYF	TGTGCCAGCAGTTTAGCTAGCGGGGCCCCCTACGAGCAGTACTTC
-	TRBV9	TRBD2	TRBJ2-1	CASSATTSGGYNEQFF	TGTGCCAGCAGCGCAACTACTAGCGGGGGCTACAATGAGCAGTTCTTC
once	TRBV28	-	TRBJ1-2	CASSYFGQPYTF	TGTGCCAGCAGTTACTTCGGACAGCCTTACACCTTC
-	TRBV4-2	-	TRBJ2-2	CASSPLIGRARTGELFF	TGTGCCAGCAGCCCCCTAATTGGCAGGGCACGGACCGGGGAGCTGTTTTTT
-	TRBV7-9	-	TRBJ1-2	CSSSLERGGHNYGYTF	TGTTCCAGCAGCTTAGAGAGGGGGGGGCATAACTATGGCTACACCTTC
-	TRBV27	-	TRBJ2-7	CASSPLRLRNSYEQYF	TGTGCCAGCAGTCCCCTTCGCCTGCGGAACTCCTACGAGCAGTACTTC
once	TRBV29-1	-	TRBJ1-1	CSVVANTEAFF	TGCAGCGTTGTGGCGAACACTGAAGCTTTCTTT
-	TRBV7-9	-	TRBJ2-7	CASSLGERTGGGEQYF	TGTGCCAGCAGCTTGGGGGAGAGGACGGGGGGCGGCGAGCAGTACTTC
once	TRBV28	-	TRBJ1-1	CASSLWQNTEAFF	TGTGCCAGCAGTTTGTGGCAGAACACTGAAGCTTTCTTT
-	TRBV2	TRBD2	TRBJ2-1	CASSYGLAGYEQFF	TGTGCCAGCAGTTATGGACTAGCGGGATATGAGCAGTTCTTC
-	TRBV29-1	-	TRBJ2-1	CSVLKDSGEQFF	TGCAGCGTTCTGAAGGACAGTGGTGAGCAGTTCTTC
-	TRBV7-9	-	TRBJ2-7	CASSTRDTYEQYF	TGTGCCAGCAGCACTCGGGACACCTACGAGCAGTACTTC
-	TRBV4-1	TRBD2	TRBJ2-5	CASSPSRGVQETQYF	TGCGCCAGCAGCCCTAGTCGGGGGGTGCAAGAGACCCAGTACTTC
-	TRBV4-1	-	TRBJ2-5	CASSQGAGQETQYF	TGCGCCAGCAGCCAAGGTGCAGGTCAAGAGACCCAGTACTTC
-	TRBV19	-	TRBJ1-5	CASSTSGRGRGQPQHF	TGTGCCAGTAGTACCTCGGGGAGGGGAAGGGGTCAGCCCCAGCATTTT
-	TRBV20-1	TRBD1	TRBJ2-7	CSGQGAYEQYF	TGCAGTGGACAGGGGGCCTACGAGCAGTACTTC
-	TRBV19	TRBD1	TRBJ2-3	CASSITGGEGTDTQYF	TGTGCCAGTAGTATTACAGGGGGCGAGGGCACAGATACGCAGTATTTT
-	TRBV9	-	TRBJ2-1	CASSVEGAGNEQFF	TGCGCCAGCAGCGTAGAAGGGGCAGGCAATGAGCAGTTCTTC
-	TRBV2	TRBD1	TRBJ1-1	CASSAGQENTEAFF	TGTGCCAGCAGTGCAGGACAGGAGAACACTGAAGCTTTCTTT
-	TRBV11-2	TRBD1	TRBJ2-3	CASSRLTSGGGWEDTQYF	TGTGCCAGCAGCCGGCTAACCTCAGGGGGCGGCTGGGAAGATACGCAGTATTTT